Below are 21 T cell receptor beta chains sequenced from a single sample in a study of T-cell reconstitution after alpha-beta-depleted transplantation in children. Molecular barcoding with unique molecular identifiers was used for the TCRbeta library. TCRdb reanalysed the PCR reads using MiXCR and keeps one entry per CDR3 protein. Here the sample spans about 980,000 distinct CDR3 sequences, under 30% being singletons. Material: PBMCs, mostly from graft donor cells, obtained 360 days after TCRalphabeta/CD19-depleted stem cell transplant. These receptors all come from a boy in the first two years of life who had a stem cell transplant for SCID, so the T cells may come from the graft donor.

This clonotype appeared a few times. The chain uses TRBV29-1 and TRBJ2-2; D not certain. This CDR3 has 14 amino acids. Germline V gives CDR1 SQVTM, CDR2 ANQGSEA. V shed 4 bases and J shed 2 bases, with 11 bases lying between them. The CDR3 DNA sequence: TGCAGCGTTGCGGACGTTCGAAACACCGGGGAGCTGTTTTTT. This gives the protein CSVADVRNTGELFF.

The gene calls are TRBV11-2 and TRBJ1-1; D possibly corresponds to TRBD1 (5 bases). The germline V and J ends were trimmed by 2 bases and 0 bases, with 16 bases remaining between them. Germline loops: CDR1 SGHAT, CDR2 FQNNGV. This CDR3 is built from 17 residues. The CDR3 nucleotides read TGTGCCAGCAGCTTATCCCCGACAGCACTTATGAACACTGAAGCTTTCTTT. Translated: CASSLSPTALMNTEAFF.

This clonotype was seen just once. The J gene is TRBJ2-7, the V gene TRBV12-3 or TRBV12-4; a weak D match, TRBD1 (5 bases). Trimming cost V 8 bases and J 2 bases, with 16 bases left between them. The CDR3 length is 14 residues. The CDR3 sequence: CASGKGAYPYEQYF. In nucleotides, the CDR3 is TGTGCCAGCGGCAAAGGGGCCTACCCCTACGAGCAGTACTTC.

This clonotype was observed a few times. The V and J genes are TRBV25-1 and TRBJ2-1; D may correspond to TRBD1 or TRBD2 (5 bases each). Germline CDR1 is MGHDK and CDR2 is SYGVNS. V lost 7 bases and J 4 bases, leaving 14 bases between the germline ends. This CDR3 has 14 amino acids. CDR3 residues: CASKGPGTYNEQFF. The DNA for the CDR3 is TGTGCCAGCAAGGGTCCAGGGACGTACAATGAGCAGTTCTTC.

The chain has TRBV10-2 and TRBJ2-1; D is perhaps TRBD1 or TRBD2 (7 bases each). Germline CDR1 reads WSHSY; CDR2 reads SAAADI. The V end was cut by 8 bases, the J end by 7 bases, with 30 bases between. The CDR3 runs 18 residues. CDR3 residues: CASGAGGRGLIMSNEQFF. DNA for the CDR3: TGCGCCAGCGGGGCAGGGGGAAGGGGACTAATAATGTCGAATGAGCAGTTCTTC.

This clonotype was counted a single time. The chain carries TRBV9 and TRBJ2-1; TRBD2 aligns across 10 bases. Germline V lookup: CDR1 SGDLS, CDR2 YYNGEE. The CDR3 extends over 15 amino acids. J was trimmed by 9 bases and V by 6 bases; bases with no gene match: 12. The CDR3 is CASTWGSGGPGEQFF. The CDR3 nucleotides are TGTGCCAGCACCTGGGGTAGCGGGGGGCCCGGTGAGCAGTTCTTC.

This clonotype was observed a few times. The V call is TRBV4-1, the J call TRBJ2-7; D uncertain. Germline-derived CDR1 and CDR2 are MGHRA and YSYEKL. Deletions cut 0 bases from V and 6 bases from J, with 12 bases between. CDR3 length: 14 amino acids. The CDR3 region has the DNA TGCGCCAGCAGCCAAGATATTCTGGCGGCCGAGCAGTACTTC. Protein: CASSQDILAAEQYF.

This chain uses TRBV6-1 with TRBJ2-7; 10 bases agree with TRBD1. There are 16 residues in the CDR3. The trim removed 7 bases at V and 6 bases at J, leaving 15 bases unmatched. Germline V lookup: CDR1 MNHNS, CDR2 SASEGT. The CDR3 DNA is TGTGCCAGCACCCCAGCCGGGACAGGGGTCTTGGGCGAGCAGTACTTC. This translates into CASTPAGTGVLGEQYF.

The rearrangement uses TRBV12-3 or TRBV12-4 and TRBJ2-7; 7 nucleotides agree with TRBD1. V shed 7 bases and J 5 bases; nucleotides not matched to a gene: 5. CDR3 length equals 12 residues. The CDR3 sequence is CASTDRAHEQYF. The CDR3 nucleotides are TGTGCCAGCACCGACAGGGCCCACGAGCAGTACTTC.

The chain employs TRBV7-9 and TRBJ2-1; D possibly uses TRBD1 or TRBD2 (6 bases each). This CDR3 contains 18 residues. Trimming took 5 bases from V and 3 from J, leaving 23 bases between them. Germline values: CDR1 SEHNR, CDR2 FQNEAQ (reference sequence). Here the CDR3 DNA reads TGTGCCAGCAGCCATACTCGCGGAGGGGGTTCAATCTACAATGAGCAGTTCTTC. Translating gives CASSHTRGGGSIYNEQFF.

The chain joins TRBV5-1 to TRBJ2-7, with 9 bases identical to TRBD2. The trim removed 0 bases at V and 5 bases at J, leaving 9 bases unmatched. This CDR3 has 16 residues. The germline V gene has CDR1 SGHRS and CDR2 YFSETQ. The CDR3 region has the DNA TGCGCCAGCAGCTTGGAGACTAGCGGATCGGCCCACGAGCAGTACTTC. Its translation: CASSLETSGSAHEQYF.

The V gene is TRBV12-3 or TRBV12-4, the J gene TRBJ1-5, with D unresolved. V lost 8 bases and J lost 5, with 13 bases in between. The CDR3 totals 13 residues. Written as DNA, the CDR3 is TGTGCCAGCGCCTCGGCATTCTATCAGCCCCAGCATTTT. Translating it yields CASASAFYQPQHF.

This sequence joins TRBV7-9 and TRBJ1-2; TRBD1 aligns across 8 bases. Germline CDR1 and CDR2: SEHNR and FQNEAQ (reference sequence). The CDR3 loop spans 15 amino acids. V was clipped by 5 bases and J by 6 bases; unmatched bases: 11. The CDR3 protein is CASSLTADRVNGYTF. CDR3 sequence (DNA): TGTGCCAGCAGCCTCACCGCGGACAGGGTCAATGGCTACACCTTC.

This clonotype was found a few times. The V gene is TRBV29-1, the J gene TRBJ2-7; TRBD1 agrees at 7 bases. Trimming took 6 bases from V and 2 from J; bases not matched to a gene: 7. The CDR3 runs to 13 residues. Germline-derived CDR1 and CDR2 are SQVTM and ANQGSEA. In DNA form, the CDR3 reads TGCAGCGTCTACGGACAGGCCGCCTACGAGCAGTACTTC. Translating gives CSVYGQAAYEQYF.

CDR3: CAISGTSGGAGEQFF. In DNA form, the CDR3 reads TGTGCCATCAGTGGGACTAGCGGGGGGGCGGGTGAGCAGTTCTTC. This chain joins TRBV10-3 and TRBJ2-1; TRBD2 matches at 15 bases. Losses at the gene ends were 4 bases for V and 9 bases for J; bases not matched to a gene: 4. Per the germline V gene, CDR1 is ENHRY and CDR2 is SYGVKD. The length of the CDR3 is 15 residues.

The chain recombines TRBV20-1 with TRBJ1-6; 10 bases line up with TRBD1. The ends lost 2 bases at V and 8 bases at J; junction bases unmatched: 3. The CDR3 covers 14 residues. Germline V lookup: CDR1 DFQATT, CDR2 SNEGSKA (reference sequence). The CDR3 nucleotides are TGCAGTGCTAGACCGGGACAGGGGTATTCACCCCTCCACTTT. It is translated as CSARPGQGYSPLHF.

This clonotype was observed a handful of times. The chain is built from TRBV20-1 and TRBJ2-5; possible D gene TRBD2, 5 bases. The CDR3 length is 12 residues. In germline, CDR1 is DFQATT, CDR2 SNEGSKA (reference sequence). V shed 4 bases and J shed 2 bases, with 8 bases lying between them. CDR3 residues: CSAIGRQETQYF. CDR3 DNA sequence: TGCAGTGCTATAGGGAGACAAGAGACCCAGTACTTC.

This chain joins TRBV12-3 or TRBV12-4 and TRBJ1-1; a possible D gene is TRBD1 (6 bases). Between the trimmed V and J ends, which lost 6 bases and 7 bases, there was a span of 27 bases. This CDR3 is built from 17 residues. The CDR3 DNA reads as TGTGCCAGCAGCCACTCCTCTGTCAGGGGCCCGAGAGGTGAAGCTTTCTTT. As protein: CASSHSSVRGPRGEAFF.

This chain links TRBV10-3 with TRBJ2-1; 11 positions agree with TRBD2. Germline CDR1 and CDR2: ENHRY and SYGVKD. Losses at the gene ends were 4 bases for V and 2 bases for J; bases not matched to a gene: 4. The CDR3 consists of 16 residues. CDR3 sequence reads: CAISGLAGGTYNEQFF. As DNA, the CDR3 is TGTGCCATCAGTGGGCTAGCGGGGGGAACCTACAATGAGCAGTTCTTC.

V is TRBV4-1 and J is TRBJ2-3, with a weak D call TRBD1 (5 bases). Germline V CDR1 and CDR2: MGHRA, YSYEKL. This CDR3 spans 16 amino acids. Trimming stripped 0 bases from V and 4 bases from J, with 14 bases between. The CDR3 is CASSQDRAGWADTQYF. The CDR3 DNA is TGCGCCAGCAGCCAAGATAGGGCAGGGTGGGCAGATACGCAGTATTTT.

This clonotype was seen a few times. The rearrangement joins TRBV5-1 to TRBJ1-2; D unresolved. Germline V gene sequence: CDR1 SGHRS, CDR2 YFSETQ. The V gene lost 0 bases and the J gene lost 2 bases, with 14 bases spanning the gap. The CDR3 length is 16 residues. The CDR3 bases are TGCGCCAGCAGCTTGGTGGGCAGCCAAATAAACTATGGCTACACCTTC. Translated, it gives CASSLVGSQINYGYTF. Full variable domain (remainder filled in from reference TRBV5-1 and TRBJ1-2): KAGVTQTPRYLIKTRGQQVTLSCSPISGHRSVSWYQQTPGQGLQFLFEYFSETQRNKGNFPGRFSGRQFSNSRSEMNVSTLELGDSALYLCASSLVGSQINYGYTFGSGTRLTVV.